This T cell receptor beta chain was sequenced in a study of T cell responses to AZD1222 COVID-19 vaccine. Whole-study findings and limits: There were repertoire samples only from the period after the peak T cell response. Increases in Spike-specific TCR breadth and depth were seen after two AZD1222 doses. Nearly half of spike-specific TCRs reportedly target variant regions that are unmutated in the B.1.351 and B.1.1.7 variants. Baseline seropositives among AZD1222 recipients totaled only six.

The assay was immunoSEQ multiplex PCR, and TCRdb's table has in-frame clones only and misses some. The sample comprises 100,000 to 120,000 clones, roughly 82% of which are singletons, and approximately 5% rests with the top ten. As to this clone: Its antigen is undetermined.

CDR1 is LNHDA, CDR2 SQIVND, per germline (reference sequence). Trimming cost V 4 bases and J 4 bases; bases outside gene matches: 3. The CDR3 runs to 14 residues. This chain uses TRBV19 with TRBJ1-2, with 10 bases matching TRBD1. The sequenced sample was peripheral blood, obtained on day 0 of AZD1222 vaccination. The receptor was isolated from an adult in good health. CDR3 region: CASSTRTGGYGYTF. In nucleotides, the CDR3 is TGTGCCAGTAGTACACGGACAGGGGGCTATGGCTACACCTTC.